These 8 T cell receptor beta chains originate from one sample sequenced in a study of CD4 T cells in relation to SARS-CoV-2 and coronaviruses. No cognate antigen is known for these TCRs. Sequencing was performed with immunoSEQ multiplex PCR; in TCRdb, only in-frame clones are kept and a portion is missing. This repertoire shows approximately 36,000 clones, approximately 80% found once; its top ten account for over 5%. Sequenced input: naive CD4+ T cells from PBMCs, cultured in vitro. The sample's subset: naive CD4+ T cells isolated by negative enrichment. The receptors stem from an adult with COVID-19.

The chain uses TRBV27 and TRBJ2-7; 7 bases align to TRBD2. The CDR3 runs 16 residues. CDR1 is MNHEY, CDR2 SMNVEV, per germline (reference sequence). J gave up 1 base and V 6 bases, and 12 bases lay outside the gene matches. The CDR3 reads CASRPLGTTPSYEQYF. For the CDR3, the DNA is TGTGCCAGCAGACCCCTGGGGACTACCCCTTCCTACGAGCAGTACTTC.

This clone was observed a few times. The genes are TRBV19 and TRBJ2-2; D unresolved. Germline CDR1 reads LNHDA; CDR2 reads SQIVND (reference sequence). The CDR3 runs to 13 residues. Trimming took off 3 bases at V and 7 bases at J, with 9 bases between the two ends. The chain's CDR3 is CASSIRLDGELFF. Written as DNA, the CDR3 is TGTGCCAGTAGTATTCGATTAGACGGGGAGCTGTTTTTT.

The rearrangement joins TRBV19 to TRBJ2-1; 11 bases are a match to TRBD2. The CDR3 loop spans 15 amino acids. Germline V gene data show CDR1 as LNHDA and CDR2 as SQIVND (reference sequence). V shed 6 bases, J shed 7 bases, and the junction held 8 bases outside the gene matches. Here the CDR3 reads CASSVLAGANNEQFF. CDR3 coding DNA: TGTGCCAGTAGCGTACTAGCGGGAGCGAATAATGAGCAGTTCTTC.

The chain employs TRBV4-1 and TRBJ2-1; 13 bases map to TRBD2. With V trimmed by 2 bases and J by 10 bases, 8 bases remained unmatched. The germline gives CDR1 MGHRA, CDR2 YSYEKL. The CDR3 length is 16 residues. CDR3 protein: CASSQPGLAGVGEQFF. The CDR3, as DNA: TGCGCCAGCAGCCAACCAGGACTAGCGGGAGTTGGCGAGCAGTTCTTC.

The chain has TRBV19 and TRBJ2-1; a possible D gene is TRBD1 (6 bases). The germline V gene encodes CDR1 LNHDA and CDR2 SQIVND (reference sequence). Trimming took off 5 bases at V and 7 bases at J, with 12 bases between the two ends. The CDR3 totals 13 residues. CDR3: CASSGPGENEQFF. The CDR3 nucleotides are TGTGCCAGTAGTGGGCCAGGGGAGAATGAGCAGTTCTTC.

This chain connects TRBV19 to TRBJ1-6, with a weak D call TRBD1 (6 bases). V dropped 5 bases and J dropped 9 bases, with 17 bases sitting between them. The CDR3 runs to 15 residues. Per the germline V gene, CDR1 is LNHDA and CDR2 is SQIVND (reference sequence). The CDR3 DNA is TGTGCCAGTAGTTTTTTACAGGGCGGCGGTTCACCCCTCCACTTT. This translates into CASSFLQGGGSPLHF.

The V call is TRBV28, the J call TRBJ2-3; D gene uncertain. Between the trimmed V and J ends, which lost 4 bases and 4 bases, there was a span of 15 bases. The length of the CDR3 is 15 residues. CDR1 and CDR2 from the germline V gene are MDHEN and SYDVKM. CDR3 protein: CASSYSRRVSDTQYF. CDR3 coding DNA: TGTGCCAGCAGTTACTCCAGGAGAGTTTCAGATACGCAGTATTTT.

The count of this clone is one. V is TRBV9 and J is TRBJ2-7; the D is unclear. V gave up 0 bases and J gave up 6 bases, with 13 bases separating them. This CDR3 region has 14 residues. CDR1 and CDR2 (germline): SGDLS, YYNGEE. In DNA, the CDR3 is TGTGCCAGCAGCGTAGACCTGAACCGGCTCGAGCAGTACTTC. Translated: CASSVDLNRLEQYF.